This TCR beta chain was identified during a study of T cells in tuberculosis (dated by TCRdb to the late 2010s). Broadly, across the study: To characterize T cells specific for the mycobacterial lipid antigen glucose monomycolate (GMM), the study used CD1B tetramers together with high-throughput TCR immunosequencing. With over nine people per group, a South African clinical cohort compared IGRA-negative adolescents, IGRA-positive adolescents with latent tuberculosis, and adults with active tuberculosis.

The junction shows trimming of 8 bases on V and 2 bases on J, plus 12 bases between the germline ends. Looking up the germline V gene (reference sequence) yields CDR1 MNHNY and CDR2 SVGAGI. Inclusive of the bounding cysteine and phenylalanine, the CDR3 is 14 residues long. CDR3 DNA is the only sequence kept; it has 42 bases, read in frame from the first base. On the study overall, not on this receptor specifically: The smaller NN-distances were partly driven by shorter CDR3-alpha lengths in active tuberculosis patients, and the difference for TCR-beta did not reach statistical significance. Which clinical samples got chosen depended on the availability of cryopreserved specimens, and the active tuberculosis cases were adults, whereas the controls were adolescents. With the diverse GMM-specific repertoire as input, a classifier achieved approximately 90% accuracy (AUROC 0.75 to 0.95), whereas GEM motif frequencies as input gave more than 55% accuracy. Compared with IGRA-negative controls, TCR-alpha repertoires from active tuberculosis had smaller mean NN-distances to GMM-specific TCRs, which suggests clonal expansion of these TCRs.

Of note for this clone: Its antigen is still unknown. Base qualities are not recorded, but no much larger clone differs from it by a single base.

At study entry, a tuberculin skin test and the QuantiFERON-TB GOLD In-Tube IGRA were used to screen adolescents for latent tuberculosis infection. Immunosequencing was performed on unsorted cryopreserved PBMC, with 90,000 to 100,000 T cells per clinical donor covered on average. Eleven high schools in the Worcester region of the Western Cape, South Africa, served as enrollment sites for adolescents aged 12 to 18 years. Ten or so M. tuberculosis-infected adolescents and about 10 uninfected adolescents, matched for age and sex, were selected. For the adolescents, PBMC were isolated by density centrifugation from freshly drawn heparinized blood and then cryopreserved. The immunoSEQ multiplex PCR assay was used to generate TCR libraries, with TCR-beta and/or TCR-alpha/delta assays applied to each sample. Amplified TCR libraries were sequenced on the Illumina high-throughput platform. As for the original processing: Clustering and dimensionality reduction were performed using pairwise TCRdist distances among GMM-specific receptors from ex vivo sorted or in vitro expanded T cells. The score assigned to each clinical repertoire was mean NN-distance, meaning the average TCRdist to the nearest 10% of tetramer-positive reference sequences. To compute GEM TCR motif frequency, the fraction of unique TCRs matching known GEM sequences by V/J usage and CDR3 length was calculated. Linear discriminant analysis with leave-one-out cross-validation, implemented in scikit-learn, was used to classify active tuberculosis. TCRdb limited this immuneACCESS table to in-frame rearrangements with V and J called. A share of clones is missing; checked studies link under half to unresolved V genes, and the rest is unexplained. D and trimming come from the DNA, and the V and J calls and clone size come from that table. This sample holds tens of thousands of clones; 95% to 97% were observed only once. The ten largest clones add up to 6% to 7% of the sample.

Recombination connected TRBV6-6 to TRBJ2-2, with a weak D call of TRBD1 (5 bases match). Input material: PBMCs. The receptor's source is a donor between 10 and 29 years old with latent tuberculosis or without tuberculosis infection. Read as DNA, the sequence is TGTGCCAGCTCGTTGGGGCGAAACACCGGGGAGCTGTTTTTT. Its translation is CASSLGRNTGELFF.